Listed below are T cell receptor beta chains from one sample, sequenced in a study of T cell changes during pregnancy in multiple sclerosis. Sequencing used immunoSEQ multiplex PCR; TCRdb keeps in-frame clones, though not all of them. The data show 65,000 to 85,000 clones, 91% seen once. The starting material was peripheral blood, obtained in the second trimester of pregnancy. The receptors originated from a female donor with multiple sclerosis, enrolled in a pregnancy study. Both conserved end residues are trimmed from each CDR3. Only part of the rows carry a size: once, few, many, or a class if the clone is expanded.

J: TRBJ2-7; size: .; V: TRBV19; CDR3: ASQTGPGGSEQY
J: TRBJ1-1; size: .; V: TRBV21-1; CDR3: ASSLGLPRTTEAF
J: TRBJ2-1; size: .; V: TRBV11-2; CDR3: ASSLEVGGYNEQF
J: TRBJ1-3; size: .; V: TRBV5-8; CDR3: ASSLAGGAAGNTIY
J: TRBJ2-1; size: .; V: TRBV6-5; CDR3: ASSYSGGNGEQF
J: TRBJ1-2; size: .; V: TRBV29-1; CDR3: SVEDPGNYGYT
J: TRBJ1-1; size: .; V: TRBV14; CDR3: ASSPNVGGNTEAF
J: TRBJ1-2; size: .; V: TRBV14; CDR3: ASSQVGDRILYGYT
J: TRBJ1-1; size: .; V: TRBV27; CDR3: ASSPTGHPGTEAF
J: TRBJ2-3; size: .; V: TRBV6-5; CDR3: ASMRDRGATDTQY
J: TRBJ2-1; size: .; V: TRBV9; CDR3: ATGANNEQF
J: TRBJ2-1; size: .; V: TRBV5-1; CDR3: ASSFSGSLMNEQF
J: TRBJ2-1; size: .; V: TRBV6-4; CDR3: ASSDPTSGDYNEQF
J: TRBJ1-1; size: few; V: TRBV4-1; CDR3: ASTADRETEAF